The TCR beta chain under discussion was sequenced for a study of blood T cell repertoires in COVID-19. Study as a whole: Specimens from acute and convalescent COVID-19 originated in the United States, Italy and Spain. PBMCs, B-cell-depleted T cells, or T cells provided the cDNA or gDNA that made up the material.

CDR3 length: 15 residues. Looked up from germline, CDR1 is SEHNR and CDR2 is FQNEAQ (reference sequence). V was trimmed by 0 bases and J by 6 bases, leaving 13 bases between them. Per the study methods: For nucleated cells, counts were estimated from reference gene primer amplification. Produced via immunoSEQ multiplex PCR; TCRdb's table is partial and in-frame only. V and J calls and clone size are as listed in that table; D and trimming were resolved from the DNA. Found here are 120,000 or so clones, 85% of them singletons; the top ten hold less than 8.5%. The TCR was taken from an elderly man with active or convalescent COVID-19. This chain links TRBV7-9 with TRBJ2-3; tentative D call: TRBD1 (6 bases). The sequenced sample consisted of peripheral blood. The CDR3 here is CASSLAGASRDTQYF. The DNA for the CDR3 is TGTGCCAGCAGCTTAGCGGGGGCCTCCCGGGATACGCAGTATTTT.